This T cell receptor (beta chain) was found in a study of cytomegalovirus exposure and HLA in healthy donors. This clone was counted only a few times. Its antigen remains unknown. The CDR3 runs to 14 residues. V shed 3 bases and J shed 2 bases, with 8 bases lying between them. The germline CDR1 and CDR2 sequences are SGDLS and YYNGEE. PCR used 60 Vbeta primers and 13 Jbeta primers. Profiling relied on immunoSEQ multiplex PCR, and the TCRdb table lists in-frame clones only, not all of them. The table has some 150,000 clones, around 77% seen once. Study-wide results and limits: Through in vitro validation, three CMV-associated chains were shown to be specific for CMV antigens. Immune exposure information comprised only CMV serostatus.

This receptor was obtained from a female donor in good health and CMV-seronegative. The sample taken for sequencing was PBMCs. V gene TRBV9 combines with J gene TRBJ2-2; D might be TRBD1 (6 bases). Written as DNA, the CDR3 is TGTGCCAGCAGCGGGACAGTCAACACCGGGGAGCTGTTTTTT. Translating it yields CASSGTVNTGELFF.